This T cell receptor beta chain emerged from a study of cytomegalovirus exposure and HLA in healthy donors. Primers for the PCR totalled 60 Vbeta and 13 Jbeta. Method: immunoSEQ multiplex PCR; TCRdb's copy keeps in-frame clones and lacks some. The table has around 210,000 clones, 85% seen once. This clone was observed a single time. The antigen is not known. Study-wide results and limits: Cytomegalovirus-associated TCR beta chains were listed, numbering roughly 150. The productive fraction for most TCR beta V segments was about 87% or about 30% in an earlier analysis.

What was sequenced was PBMCs. The receptor was derived from a girl aged 2-10 years in good health and CMV-seronegative.

The CDR3 here is CASRREGANQPQHF. DNA of the CDR3: TGTGCCAGTAGACGGGAGGGGGCCAATCAGCCCCAGCATTTT. The gene calls are TRBV19 and TRBJ1-5; 7 nucleotides match TRBD1. The CDR3 extends over 14 amino acids. Trimming cost V 6 bases and J 3 bases; bases outside gene matches: 5. Germline assignment: CDR1 LNHDA and CDR2 SQIVND (reference sequence).